This T cell receptor beta chain was sequenced during a study of beta chain features in type 1 diabetes. Study observations and caveats: The study notes PCR might favor shorter templates equally in patients and controls.

V was clipped by 6 bases and J by 2 bases, with 11 bases between them. CDR1 and CDR2 (germline): GTSNPN, SVGIG (reference sequence). The CDR3 spans 12 residues. This clone was counted between two and nine times. What it binds is not known. Expressed TCRB transcripts were sequenced after all isolated RNA was converted to cDNA. The protocol was immunoSEQ multiplex PCR, while the TCRdb copy is restricted to in-frame clones and leaves out a portion. Here the sample spans just over 450,000 clones, approximately 30% being singletons. The V and J genes are TRBV30 and TRBJ2-7, with D possibly TRBD1 on 5 matching bases. Sequencing used naive CD4+ T cells from blood. The receptor was isolated from a man aged 18 to 30 in good health. The CDR3 spells CACGQGAYEQYF. The DNA for the CDR3 is TGTGCCTGCGGACAAGGGGCCTACGAGCAGTACTTC. The whole variable domain, remainder taken from reference TRBV30 and TRBJ2-7, is SQTIHQWPATLVQPVGSPLSLECTVEGTSNPNLYWYRQAAGRGLQLLFYSVGIGQISSEVPQNLSASRPQDRQFILSSKKLLLSDSGFYLCACGQGAYEQYFGPGTRLTVT.